These T cell receptor beta chains were read from a single sample in a study of cytomegalovirus exposure and HLA in healthy donors. Sequencing was performed with immunoSEQ multiplex PCR; in TCRdb, only in-frame clones are kept and a portion is missing. The table shows approximately 210,000 clones, with 82% occurring only once. Sequencing input: PBMCs. The receptors were sampled from a man in his forties in good health and CMV-seropositive. The conserved cysteine and the conserved F or W are not part of the CDR3 here. D genes are given only for firm matches.

v_call: TRBV19; j_call: TRBJ2-5; d_call: TRBD2; cdr3_aa: ASSIDRGSGSSGRETQY
v_call: TRBV7-9; j_call: TRBJ2-3; d_call: TRBD2; cdr3_aa: SSSLGGAGGLTDTQY
v_call: TRBV30; j_call: TRBJ2-1; d_call: TRBD2; cdr3_aa: AWSRNSGMGNEQF
v_call: TRBV5-6; j_call: TRBJ2-4; d_call: -; cdr3_aa: ASEELAKNIQY
v_call: TRBV6-5; j_call: TRBJ2-3; d_call: TRBD2; cdr3_aa: ASSYGLAGVGDTQY
v_call: TRBV6-6; j_call: TRBJ1-2; d_call: TRBD1; cdr3_aa: ASSPGQLYGYT
v_call: TRBV19; j_call: TRBJ2-4; d_call: -; cdr3_aa: ASTGGGRLQY
v_call: TRBV5-1; j_call: TRBJ2-1; d_call: -; cdr3_aa: ASTPASQLYNEQF
v_call: TRBV19; j_call: TRBJ2-7; d_call: -; cdr3_aa: ASLTSRGEQY
v_call: TRBV25-1; j_call: TRBJ2-1; d_call: TRBD2; cdr3_aa: ASSGPGLAGSEQF
v_call: TRBV27; j_call: TRBJ1-1; d_call: -; cdr3_aa: ASSLQGPTEAF
v_call: TRBV7-7; j_call: TRBJ2-5; d_call: -; cdr3_aa: ASSFTTGGAGGQETQY
v_call: TRBV9; j_call: TRBJ1-2; d_call: -; cdr3_aa: ASSVDQQSIKDYGYT
v_call: TRBV19; j_call: TRBJ2-2; d_call: -; cdr3_aa: ASSIDTQINTGELF
v_call: TRBV9; j_call: TRBJ2-7; d_call: TRBD2; cdr3_aa: ASSPLGTSSYEQY
v_call: TRBV27; j_call: TRBJ1-5; d_call: TRBD1; cdr3_aa: ASSSGGLYSNQPQH
v_call: TRBV5-6; j_call: TRBJ2-7; d_call: -; cdr3_aa: ASSPGWSPRSYEQY
v_call: TRBV28; j_call: TRBJ2-7; d_call: TRBD1; cdr3_aa: ASSSSPGTGEGEQY
v_call: TRBV2; j_call: TRBJ1-3; d_call: TRBD1; cdr3_aa: ASSENPAGGIGNTIY
v_call: TRBV6-1; j_call: TRBJ2-2; d_call: -; cdr3_aa: ASMAGNTGELF
v_call: TRBV6-5; j_call: TRBJ2-3; d_call: TRBD1; cdr3_aa: ASTMTGGTDTQY
v_call: TRBV7-8; j_call: TRBJ2-3; d_call: TRBD2; cdr3_aa: ASSLRTSGSGDTQY
v_call: TRBV6-1; j_call: TRBJ2-6; d_call: -; cdr3_aa: ASSEVWGPEGANVLT
v_call: TRBV7-9; j_call: TRBJ1-1; d_call: -; cdr3_aa: ASSLGRGGTEAF
v_call: TRBV19; j_call: TRBJ2-7; d_call: TRBD2; cdr3_aa: ASSGGVSYEQY
v_call: TRBV29-1; j_call: TRBJ2-1; d_call: -; cdr3_aa: SVERPPAGGPYNEQF
v_call: TRBV6-1; j_call: TRBJ2-3; d_call: TRBD2; cdr3_aa: ASSEIPTSGRPDTQY
v_call: TRBV27; j_call: TRBJ2-1; d_call: TRBD2; cdr3_aa: ASSLSRQGLAGGRYNEQF
v_call: TRBV2; j_call: TRBJ1-1; d_call: -; cdr3_aa: ASSLNTEAF
v_call: TRBV19; j_call: TRBJ2-2; d_call: -; cdr3_aa: ASNPPWAGRTGELF
v_call: TRBV4-2; j_call: TRBJ1-5; d_call: -; cdr3_aa: ASSQDSMGNQPQH
v_call: TRBV5-6; j_call: TRBJ1-2; d_call: -; cdr3_aa: ASSPGFANGYT